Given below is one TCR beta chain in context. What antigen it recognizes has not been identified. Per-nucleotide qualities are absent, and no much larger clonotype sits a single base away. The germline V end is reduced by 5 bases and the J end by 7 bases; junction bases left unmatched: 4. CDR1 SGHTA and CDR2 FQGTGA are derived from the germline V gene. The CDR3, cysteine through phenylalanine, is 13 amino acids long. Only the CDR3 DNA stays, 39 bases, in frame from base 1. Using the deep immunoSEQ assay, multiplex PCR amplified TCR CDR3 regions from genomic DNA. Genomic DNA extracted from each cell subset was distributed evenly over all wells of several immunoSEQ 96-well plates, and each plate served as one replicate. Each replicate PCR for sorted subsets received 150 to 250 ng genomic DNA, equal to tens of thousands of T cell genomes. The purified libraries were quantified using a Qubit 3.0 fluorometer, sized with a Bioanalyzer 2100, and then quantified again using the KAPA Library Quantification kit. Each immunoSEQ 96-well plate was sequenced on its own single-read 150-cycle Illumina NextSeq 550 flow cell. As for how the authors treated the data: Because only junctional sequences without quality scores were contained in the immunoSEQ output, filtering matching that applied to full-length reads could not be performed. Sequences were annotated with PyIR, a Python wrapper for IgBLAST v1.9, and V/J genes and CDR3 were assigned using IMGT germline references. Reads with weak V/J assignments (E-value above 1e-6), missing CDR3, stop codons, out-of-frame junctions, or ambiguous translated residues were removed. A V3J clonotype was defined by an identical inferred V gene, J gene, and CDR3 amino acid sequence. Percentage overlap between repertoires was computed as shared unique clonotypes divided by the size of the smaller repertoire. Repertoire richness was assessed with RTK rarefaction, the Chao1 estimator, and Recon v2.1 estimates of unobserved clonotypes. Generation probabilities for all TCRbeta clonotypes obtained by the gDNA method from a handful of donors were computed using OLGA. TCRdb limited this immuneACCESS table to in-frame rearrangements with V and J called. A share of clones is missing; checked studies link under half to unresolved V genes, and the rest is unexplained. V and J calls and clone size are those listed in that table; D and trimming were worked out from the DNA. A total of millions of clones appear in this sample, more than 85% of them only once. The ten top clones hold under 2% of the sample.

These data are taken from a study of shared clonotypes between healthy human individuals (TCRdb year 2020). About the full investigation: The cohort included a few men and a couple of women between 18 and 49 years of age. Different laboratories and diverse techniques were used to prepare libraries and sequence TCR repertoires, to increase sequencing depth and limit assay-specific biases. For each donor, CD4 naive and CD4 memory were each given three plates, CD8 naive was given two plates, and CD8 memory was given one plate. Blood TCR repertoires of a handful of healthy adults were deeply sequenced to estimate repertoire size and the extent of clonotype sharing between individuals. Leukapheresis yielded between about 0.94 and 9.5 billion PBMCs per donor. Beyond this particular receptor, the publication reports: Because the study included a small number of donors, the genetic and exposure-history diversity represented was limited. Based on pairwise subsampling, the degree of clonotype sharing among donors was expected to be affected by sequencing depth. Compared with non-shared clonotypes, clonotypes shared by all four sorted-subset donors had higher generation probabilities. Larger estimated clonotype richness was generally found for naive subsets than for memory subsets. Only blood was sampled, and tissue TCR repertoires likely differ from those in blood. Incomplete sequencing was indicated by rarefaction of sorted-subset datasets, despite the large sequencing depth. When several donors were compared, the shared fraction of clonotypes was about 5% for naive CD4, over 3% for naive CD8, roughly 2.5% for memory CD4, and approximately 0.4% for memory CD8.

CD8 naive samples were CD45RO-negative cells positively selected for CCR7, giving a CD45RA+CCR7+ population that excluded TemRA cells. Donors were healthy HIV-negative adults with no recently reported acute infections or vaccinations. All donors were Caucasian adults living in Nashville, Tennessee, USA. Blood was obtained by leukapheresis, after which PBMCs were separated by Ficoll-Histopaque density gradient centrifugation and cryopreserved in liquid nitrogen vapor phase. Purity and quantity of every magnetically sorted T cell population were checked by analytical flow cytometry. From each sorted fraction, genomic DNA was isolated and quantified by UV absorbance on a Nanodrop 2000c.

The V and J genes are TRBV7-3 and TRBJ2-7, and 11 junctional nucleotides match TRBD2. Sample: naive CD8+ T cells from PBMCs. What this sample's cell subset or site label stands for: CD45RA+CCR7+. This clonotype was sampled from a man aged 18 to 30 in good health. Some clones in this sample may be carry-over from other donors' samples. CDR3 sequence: CASSQLAGDEQYF. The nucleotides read TGTGCCAGCAGCCAACTAGCGGGAGATGAGCAGTACTTC.